The 4 T cell receptor beta chains below were found in one sample sequenced in a study of blood T cells in healthy people across ages. Primers used in a second PCR of roughly 7 to 12 cycles were a sample-barcoded 5' primer and a J-beta primer mix. TCRdb re-derived calls from the 5' RACE reads in MiXCR, one entry per CDR3 protein. The table records some 780,000 distinct CDR3 sequences, roughly 50% of them present only once. Material: blood. These receptors all come from a man aged 40-49 years in good health.

The rearrangement links TRBV20-1 to TRBJ2-5, with 8 bases lining up with TRBD1. The CDR3 length is 13 residues. CDR1 and CDR2 (germline): DFQATT, SNEGSKA (reference sequence). V trimming: 1 base; J trimming: 11 bases; junction bases outside the gene matches: 9. CDR3 protein: CSARGDRTFGQYF. CDR3 bases: TGCAGTGCTAGAGGGGACAGGACCTTTGGTCAGTACTTC.

This clonotype was counted a single time. V gene TRBV10-3 combines with J gene TRBJ2-5; D possibly corresponds to TRBD1 (6 bases). The V end lost 11 bases, the J end lost 8 bases, and 24 bases lay between the germline ends. Germline values: CDR1 ENHRY, CDR2 SYGVKD. CDR3 size: 14 residues. The CDR3 loop is CASSVGQAGDTQYF. For the CDR3, the DNA is TGTGCCTCCTCTGTGGGGCAGGCAGGGGATACCCAGTACTTC.

This clonotype was picked up a small number of times. V usage is TRBV20-1 and J usage is TRBJ2-1, with 8 bases aligning to TRBD2. Germline V lookup: CDR1 DFQATT, CDR2 SNEGSKA (reference sequence). J gave up 8 bases and V 6 bases, and 18 bases lay outside the gene matches. The CDR3 covers 16 residues. CDR3 DNA sequence: TGCAGTGCCCCGAACGGTCACAGCGGGGGTGAAGATGAGCAGTTCTTC. This sequence encodes CSAPNGHSGGEDEQFF.

The chain is built from TRBV5-1 and TRBJ2-1, with 10 nucleotides matching TRBD1. Per germline, CDR1 SGHRS and CDR2 YFSETQ. The CDR3 has 17 residues. J gave up 2 bases and V 2 bases, and 7 bases lay outside the gene matches. The CDR3 DNA reads as TGCGCCAGCAGCTTCTACCCGACAGGGGGCACCTACAATGAGCAGTTCTTC. Encoded protein: CASSFYPTGGTYNEQFF.